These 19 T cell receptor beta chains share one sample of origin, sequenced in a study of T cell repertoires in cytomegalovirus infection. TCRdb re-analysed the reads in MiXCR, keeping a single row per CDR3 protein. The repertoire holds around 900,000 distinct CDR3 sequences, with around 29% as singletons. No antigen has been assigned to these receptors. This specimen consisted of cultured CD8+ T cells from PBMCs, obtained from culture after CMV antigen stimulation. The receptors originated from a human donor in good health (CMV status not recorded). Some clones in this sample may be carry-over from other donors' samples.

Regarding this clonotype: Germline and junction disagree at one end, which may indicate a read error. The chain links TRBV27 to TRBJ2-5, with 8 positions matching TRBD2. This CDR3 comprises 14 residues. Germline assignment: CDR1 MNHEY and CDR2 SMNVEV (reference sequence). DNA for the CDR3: TGTGTCAGCAGTTATGGACTAGCCCCAGAGACCCAGTACTTC. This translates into CVSSYGLAPETQYF.

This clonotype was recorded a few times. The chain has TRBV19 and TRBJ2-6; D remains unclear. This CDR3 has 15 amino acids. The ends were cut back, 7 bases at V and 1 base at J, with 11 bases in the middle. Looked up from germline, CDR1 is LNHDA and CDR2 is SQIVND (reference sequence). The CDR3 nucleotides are TGTGCCAGTACGTTTGAAGTTTCTGGGGCCAACGTCCTGACTTTC. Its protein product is CASTFEVSGANVLTF.

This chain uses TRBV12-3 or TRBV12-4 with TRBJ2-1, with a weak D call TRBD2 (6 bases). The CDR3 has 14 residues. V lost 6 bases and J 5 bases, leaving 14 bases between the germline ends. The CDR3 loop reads CASRFRDWDNEQFF. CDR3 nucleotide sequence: TGTGCCAGCAGATTCCGGGACTGGGACAATGAGCAGTTCTTC.

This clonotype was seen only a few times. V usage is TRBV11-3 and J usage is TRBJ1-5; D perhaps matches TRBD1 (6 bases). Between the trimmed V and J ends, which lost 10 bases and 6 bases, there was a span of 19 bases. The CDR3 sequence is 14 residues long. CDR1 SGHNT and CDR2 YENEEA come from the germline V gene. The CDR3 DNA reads TGTGCCACCAACCGGCCGGGGGGCTGTCAGCCCCAGCATTTT. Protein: CATNRPGGCQPQHF. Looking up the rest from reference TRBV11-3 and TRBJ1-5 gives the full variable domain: EAGVVQSPRYKIIEKKQPVAFWCNPISGHNTLYWYLQNLGQGPELLIRYENEEAVDDSQLPKDRFSAERLKGVDSTLKIQPAELGDSAVYLCATNRPGGCQPQHFGDGTRLSIL.

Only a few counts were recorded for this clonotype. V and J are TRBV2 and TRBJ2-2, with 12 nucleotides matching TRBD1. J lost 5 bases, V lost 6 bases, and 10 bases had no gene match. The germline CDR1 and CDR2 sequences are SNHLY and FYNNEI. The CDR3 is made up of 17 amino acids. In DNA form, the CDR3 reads TGTGCCAGCAGGGACGGCCGGGACAGGGGGCATACCGGGGAGCTGTTTTTT. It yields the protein CASRDGRDRGHTGELFF.

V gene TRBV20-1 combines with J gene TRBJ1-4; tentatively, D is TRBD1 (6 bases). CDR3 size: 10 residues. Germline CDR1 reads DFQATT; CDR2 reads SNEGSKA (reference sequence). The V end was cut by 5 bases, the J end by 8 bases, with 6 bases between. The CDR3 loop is CSAQGEKLFF. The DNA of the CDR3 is TGCAGTGCTCAGGGGGAAAAACTGTTTTTT.

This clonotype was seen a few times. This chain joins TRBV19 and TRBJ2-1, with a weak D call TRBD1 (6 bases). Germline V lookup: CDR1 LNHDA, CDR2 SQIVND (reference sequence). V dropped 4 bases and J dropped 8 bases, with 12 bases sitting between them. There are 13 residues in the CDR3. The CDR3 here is CASSNRPGDEQFF. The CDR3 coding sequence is TGTGCCAGTAGTAACCGTCCAGGGGATGAGCAGTTCTTC.

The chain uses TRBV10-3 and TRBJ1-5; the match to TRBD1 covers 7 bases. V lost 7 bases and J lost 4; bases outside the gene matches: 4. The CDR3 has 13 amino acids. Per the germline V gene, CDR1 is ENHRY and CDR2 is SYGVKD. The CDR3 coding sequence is TGTGCCATCACATCAGGGGGAAATCAGCCCCAGCATTTT. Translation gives CAITSGGNQPQHF.

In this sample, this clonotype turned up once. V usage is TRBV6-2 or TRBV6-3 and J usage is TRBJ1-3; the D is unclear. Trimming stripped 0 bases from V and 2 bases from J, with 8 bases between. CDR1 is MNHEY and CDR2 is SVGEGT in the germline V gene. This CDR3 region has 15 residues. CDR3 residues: CASSYSIGAGNTIYF. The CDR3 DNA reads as TGTGCCAGCAGTTACTCGATTGGAGCTGGAAACACCATATATTTT.

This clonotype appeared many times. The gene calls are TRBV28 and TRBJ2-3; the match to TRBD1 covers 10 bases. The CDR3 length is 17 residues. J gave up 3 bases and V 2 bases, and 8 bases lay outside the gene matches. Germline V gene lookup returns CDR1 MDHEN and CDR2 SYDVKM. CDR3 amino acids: CASSLGTGAGMTDTQYF. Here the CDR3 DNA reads TGTGCCAGCAGTTTAGGGACAGGGGCTGGGATGACAGATACGCAGTATTTT.

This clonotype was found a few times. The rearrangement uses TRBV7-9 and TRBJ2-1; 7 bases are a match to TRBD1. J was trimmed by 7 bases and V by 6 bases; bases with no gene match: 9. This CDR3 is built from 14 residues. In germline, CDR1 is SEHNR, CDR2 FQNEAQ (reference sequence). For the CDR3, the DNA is TGTGCCAGCAGGGGGACAGCCCCGTTGAATGAGCAGTTCTTC. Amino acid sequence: CASRGTAPLNEQFF.

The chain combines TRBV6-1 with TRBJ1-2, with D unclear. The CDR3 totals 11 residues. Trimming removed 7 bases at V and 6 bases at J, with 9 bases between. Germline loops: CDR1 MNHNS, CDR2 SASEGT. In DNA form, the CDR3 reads TGTGCCAGCATGGGTTGGAATGGCTACACCTTC. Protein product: CASMGWNGYTF.

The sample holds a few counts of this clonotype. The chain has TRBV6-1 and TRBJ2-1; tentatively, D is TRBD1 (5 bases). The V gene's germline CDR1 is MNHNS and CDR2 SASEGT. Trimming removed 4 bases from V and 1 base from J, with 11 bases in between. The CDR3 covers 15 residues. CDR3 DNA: TGTGCCAGCAGTGTTCTAGGACATTCCTACAATGAGCAGTTCTTC. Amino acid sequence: CASSVLGHSYNEQFF.

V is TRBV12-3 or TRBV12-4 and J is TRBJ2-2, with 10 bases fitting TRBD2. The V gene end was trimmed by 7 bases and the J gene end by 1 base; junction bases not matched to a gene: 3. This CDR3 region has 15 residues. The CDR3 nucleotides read TGTGCCAGCACCTTAGCGGGGGGGAACACCGGGGAGCTGTTTTTT. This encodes CASTLAGGNTGELFF.

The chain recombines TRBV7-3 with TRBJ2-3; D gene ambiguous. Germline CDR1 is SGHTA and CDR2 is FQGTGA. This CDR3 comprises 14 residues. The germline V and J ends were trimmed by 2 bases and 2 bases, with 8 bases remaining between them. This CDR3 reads CASSLDTFTDTQYF. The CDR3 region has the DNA TGTGCCAGCAGCTTAGATACTTTCACAGATACGCAGTATTTT. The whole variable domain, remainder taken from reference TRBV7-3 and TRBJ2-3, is GAGVSQTPSNKVTEKGKYVELRCDPISGHTALYWYRQSLGQGPEFLIYFQGTGAADDSGLPNDRFFAVRPEGSVSTLKIQRTERGDSAVYLCASSLDTFTDTQYFGPGTRLTVL.

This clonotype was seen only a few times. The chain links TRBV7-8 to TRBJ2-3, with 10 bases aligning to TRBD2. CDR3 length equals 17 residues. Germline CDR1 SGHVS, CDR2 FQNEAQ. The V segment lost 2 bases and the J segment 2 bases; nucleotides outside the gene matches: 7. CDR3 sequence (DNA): TGTGCCAGCAGCTTACTAAGCGGGGGGGCATACACAGATACGCAGTATTTT. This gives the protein CASSLLSGGAYTDTQYF.

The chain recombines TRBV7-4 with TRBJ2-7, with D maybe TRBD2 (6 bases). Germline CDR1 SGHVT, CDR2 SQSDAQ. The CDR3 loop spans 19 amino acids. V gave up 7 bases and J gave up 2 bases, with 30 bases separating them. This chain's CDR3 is CASNSLGRLQGYPPYEQYF. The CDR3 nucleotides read TGTGCCAGCAACTCCCTTGGGAGGCTTCAAGGGTACCCTCCCTACGAGCAGTACTTC.

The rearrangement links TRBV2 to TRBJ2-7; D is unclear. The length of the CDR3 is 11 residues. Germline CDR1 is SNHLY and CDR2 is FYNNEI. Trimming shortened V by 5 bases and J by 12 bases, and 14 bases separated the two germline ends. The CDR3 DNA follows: TGTGCCAGCAGTCTTTCTTACTACCCGTACTTC. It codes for CASSLSYYPYF.

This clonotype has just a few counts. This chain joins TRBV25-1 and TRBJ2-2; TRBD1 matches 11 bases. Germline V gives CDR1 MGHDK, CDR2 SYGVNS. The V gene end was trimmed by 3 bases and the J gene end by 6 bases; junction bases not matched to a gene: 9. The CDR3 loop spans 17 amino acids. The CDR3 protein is CASSDLGTGGDSGELFF. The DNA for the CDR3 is TGTGCCAGCAGTGATTTAGGGACAGGGGGAGACTCCGGGGAGCTGTTTTTT.